The 13 T cell receptor beta chains given below trace back to one sample, sequenced in a study of molecular identifiers for immune sequencing clone quantification (dated by TCRdb to the late 2010s). Libraries were prepared through PCR. Instrument on record: Illumina HiSeq 4000. The public reads were reprocessed in TCRdb via fastp at Q25 and MiXCR, keeping in-frame beta chains. One record per CDR3 amino acid sequence lists the most common genes and DNA. This sample holds 250,000 to 350,000 distinct CDR3 sequences; around 21% were observed only once. Together, the top ten hold 0.81% of the sample. The sample taken for sequencing was naive CD8+ T cells from blood, with Jurkat cell RNA spiked in. What this sample's cell subset or site label stands for: FACS-sorted CD8+CD4-CCR7+CD45RA+ naive T cells. All receptors derive from a human donor in good health. Some libraries in this study had Jurkat cell RNA spiked in.

Comments on this clonotype: A much larger clone differs from this one at a single base, so this may be a read error. The chain has TRBV9 and TRBJ2-3; 8 nucleotides align to TRBD1. This CDR3 has 15 amino acids. Germline CDR1 and CDR2: SGDLS and YYNGEE. CDR3 sequence (DNA): TGTGCCAACAGCACCCAGGGGGCCCGCACAGATACGCAGTATTTT. Translation gives CANSTQGARTDTQYF.

This clonotype occurred many times. The chain recombines TRBV9 with TRBJ2-3; the D gene is possibly TRBD2 (5 bases). In germline, CDR1 is SGDLS, CDR2 YYNGEE. The germline V and J ends were trimmed by 4 bases and 4 bases, with 19 bases remaining between them. This CDR3 has 16 residues. The CDR3 nucleotides read TGTGCCAGCAGCTCTACCGACCCTAGCTGGGCAGATACGCAGTATTTT. Translated: CASSSTDPSWADTQYF.

This clonotype showed up many times. The V and J genes are TRBV12-3 or TRBV12-4 and TRBJ1-2; D is unresolved. The CDR3 length is 14 residues. V was cut by 3 bases and J by 2 bases, with 10 bases left in between. Here the CDR3 reads CASSFKQPNYGYTF. CDR3 coding DNA: TGTGCCAGCAGTTTCAAACAGCCGAACTATGGCTACACCTTC.

This clonotype was seen many times. The rearrangement links TRBV5-4 to TRBJ2-7; no firm D call. The CDR3 spans 13 residues. From germline, CDR1 is SGHNT and CDR2 YYREEE (reference sequence). V gave up 1 base and J gave up 6 bases, with 11 bases separating them. The CDR3 loop is CASSLFAGVEQYF. The CDR3 bases are TGTGCCAGCAGCTTGTTTGCAGGAGTCGAGCAGTACTTC.

In this sample, this clonotype turned up a few times. The rearrangement joins TRBV2 to TRBJ2-3; D is undetermined. V lost 4 bases and J 0 bases, leaving 14 bases between the germline ends. This CDR3 contains 16 residues. Germline assignment: CDR1 SNHLY and CDR2 FYNNEI. Written as DNA, the CDR3 is TGTGCCAGCAGTGTGCCCGGTGGATCTAGCACAGATACGCAGTATTTT. This codes for CASSVPGGSSTDTQYF.

This clonotype appeared a few times. V and J are TRBV19 and TRBJ2-3; no definite D call. The CDR3 contains 16 residues. Germline V CDR1 and CDR2: LNHDA, SQIVND (reference sequence). V was pared by 4 bases and J by 0 bases, with 14 bases between. The CDR3: CASSTPFSSSTDTQYF. The CDR3 DNA follows: TGTGCCAGTAGTACCCCCTTCTCTTCTAGCACAGATACGCAGTATTTT.

On this clonotype itself: At one end the junction does not follow the germline gene, possibly because of a read error. V usage is TRBV7-9 and J usage is TRBJ2-3, with 10 bases that match TRBD2. The CDR3 runs 19 residues. CDR1 and CDR2 from the germline V gene are SEHNR and FQNEAQ (reference sequence). For the CDR3, the DNA is TGTGCCGGCAGCTCGACCCTAGCGGGGGCCGGAACTAGCACAGATACGCAGTATTTT. Encoded protein: CAGSSTLAGAGTSTDTQYF.

This clonotype was observed at least ten times. The chain recombines TRBV20-1 with TRBJ1-4, with a possible D match to TRBD1 (5 bases). The germline CDR1 and CDR2 sequences are DFQATT and SNEGSKA (reference sequence). This CDR3 has 14 residues. Trimming cost V 5 bases and J 5 bases, with 15 bases left between them. This chain's CDR3 is CSAQTGTANEKLFF. CDR3 nucleotides: TGCAGTGCTCAGACCGGGACGGCAAATGAAAAACTGTTTTTT.

There are many counts of this clonotype. The rearrangement links TRBV7-2 to TRBJ2-3; 7 bases are a match to TRBD2. V was pared by 5 bases and J by 2 bases, with 10 bases of the junction left unmatched. CDR1 is SGHTA, CDR2 FQGNSA, per germline. This CDR3 has 16 residues. Here the CDR3 DNA reads TGTGCCAGCAGCCCGACCCAACTAGCGCTCACAGATACGCAGTATTTT. As protein: CASSPTQLALTDTQYF.

This clonotype was found once. This may arise from a read error, as a much more abundant clone is one base away. This chain uses TRBV27 with TRBJ1-4, with D unclear. This CDR3 region has 13 residues. V was cut by 6 bases and J by 7 bases, with 12 bases left in between. CDR1 and CDR2 from the germline V gene are MNHEY and SMNVEV (reference sequence). CDR3 nucleotide sequence: TGTGCCAGCAGGCGTTTGGGGAGTGAAAAACTGTTTTTT. It codes for CASRRLGSEKLFF.

This clonotype was recorded at least ten times. This sequence joins TRBV5-4 and TRBJ2-6, with TRBD1 matching over 7 bases. The CDR3 is made up of 17 amino acids. In germline, CDR1 is SGHNT, CDR2 YYREEE (reference sequence). Trimming took 7 bases from V and 0 from J; bases not matched to a gene: 10. CDR3 loop: CASYSRDSGSGANVLTF. For the CDR3, the DNA is TGTGCCAGCTACTCACGGGACAGCGGCTCTGGGGCCAACGTCCTGACTTTC. The whole variable domain, remainder taken from reference TRBV5-4 and TRBJ2-6, is ETGVTQSPTHLIKTRGQQVTLRCSSQSGHNTVSWYQQALGQGPQFIFQYYREEENGRGNFPPRFSGLQFPNYSSELNVNALELDDSALYLCASYSRDSGSGANVLTFGAGSRLTVL.

This clonotype occurred many times. This chain uses TRBV7-9 with TRBJ2-3; D is unclear. Germline CDR1 and CDR2: SEHNR and FQNEAQ (reference sequence). Trimming stripped 1 base from V and 4 bases from J, with 12 bases between. The CDR3 contains 15 residues. CDR3 nucleotides: TGTGCCAGCAGCTTAGTACAGACTTATGCAGATACGCAGTATTTT. Its translation: CASSLVQTYADTQYF.

The chain links TRBV20-1 to TRBJ2-7, with D hard to call. V lost 4 bases, J lost 5 bases, and 21 bases lay in between. The CDR3 runs to 15 residues. Germline CDR1 DFQATT, CDR2 SNEGSKA (reference sequence). For the CDR3, the DNA is TGCAGTGCTACCTCGCGTGATGAGGTGATCGACGAGCAGTACTTC. Protein product: CSATSRDEVIDEQYF.